The 7 T cell receptor beta chains in this list originate from one sample, sequenced in a study of metastatic and nonmetastatic thyroid tumors (dated by TCRdb to the early 2020s). Receptor amplification or capture employed PCR. Instrument on record: Illumina HiSeq 4000. TCRdb redid the processing of the public reads, applying fastp at Q25 and MiXCR, and retained in-frame beta chains. Within this sample are about 24,000 clones, with approximately 21% of them counted one time only. Under 15% of the sample is in the top ten clones. Before undergoing thyroid surgery, none of the patients had been given any kind of treatment. The specimen was blood. These receptors all stem from a male donor with papillary thyroid cancer or a benign thyroid nodule (not recorded which). Some clones in this sample may be carry-over from other donors' samples.

By proportion, this clone is medium-sized. This rearrangement joins TRBV6-2 or TRBV6-3 to TRBJ2-7, with 7 positions matching TRBD2. CDR1 and CDR2 from the germline V gene are MNHEY and SVGEGT. V lost 9 bases, J lost 0 bases, and 8 bases stayed unmatched. CDR3 length: 14 amino acids. Here the CDR3 reads CASRVTSFSYEQYF. CDR3 nucleotide sequence: TGTGCCAGTAGGGTGACTAGCTTCTCCTACGAGCAGTACTTC.

The CDR3 spells CASSYRGPYGYTF. DNA for the CDR3: TGTGCCAGCAGTTACCGCGGACCGTATGGCTACACCTTC. V is TRBV6-2 or TRBV6-3 and J is TRBJ1-2; D unresolved. This CDR3 is 13 amino acids long. Per germline, CDR1 MNHEY and CDR2 SVGEGT. The V end lost 2 bases, the J end lost 5 bases, and 9 bases lay between the germline ends.

By frequency in the sample, this clone is medium-sized. The chain combines TRBV12-3 or TRBV12-4 with TRBJ1-1, with D hard to call. The CDR3 covers 14 residues. V was clipped by 2 bases and J by 5 bases, with 12 bases between them. The DNA of the CDR3 is TGTGCCAGCAGTTTACTAGGGAGAGGGACTGAAGCTTTCTTT. It is translated as CASSLLGRGTEAFF.

This clone was counted a few times. This chain uses TRBV6-1 with TRBJ2-7, with no clear D. Trimming removed 11 bases from V and 3 bases from J, with 20 bases in between. CDR3 length: 14 amino acids. Germline V CDR1 and CDR2: MNHNS, SASEGT. CDR3 DNA sequence: TGTGCCCTCCAGTTACGTCTCAGCTGCTACGAGCAGTACTTC. Protein sequence: CALQLRLSCYEQYF.

The chain carries TRBV27 and TRBJ1-2; D is ambiguous. The germline CDR1 and CDR2 sequences are MNHEY and SMNVEV (reference sequence). CDR3 length: 14 residues. V was pared by 3 bases and J by 2 bases, with 10 bases between. CDR3 DNA sequence: TGTGCCAGCAGTTTGTGGACGGCAAACTATGGCTACACCTTC. It encodes CASSLWTANYGYTF.

The chain couples TRBV6-1 to TRBJ1-6; D ambiguous. CDR1 MNHNS and CDR2 SASEGT come from the germline V gene. The length of the CDR3 is 17 residues. V lost 0 bases to trimming and J lost 0 bases, with 9 bases between them. CDR3 loop: CASSEALRSSYNSPLHF. DNA of the CDR3: TGTGCCAGCAGTGAAGCCCTAAGGAGCTCCTATAATTCACCCCTCCACTTT.

This clone was recorded at least ten times. The chain couples TRBV9 to TRBJ1-4; D remains ambiguous. CDR3 length: 13 amino acids. CDR1 and CDR2 from the germline V gene are SGDLS and YYNGEE. V was shortened by 4 bases and J by 5 bases, with 9 bases between the two germline ends. CDR3: CASSLQVNEKLFF. In nucleotides, the CDR3 is TGTGCCAGCAGCCTCCAGGTGAATGAAAAACTGTTTTTT.